This TCR beta chain was recovered during a study of technical replicates of blood from a handful of donors. The method was immunoSEQ multiplex PCR; TCRdb's version includes in-frame clones alone and lacks a portion of them. This sample has over 55,000 clones, with around 87% found just once. The ends were cut back, 2 bases at V and 2 bases at J, with 12 bases in the middle. The CDR3 length is 15 residues. Looked up from germline, CDR1 is SEHNR and CDR2 is FQNEAQ (reference sequence). Sequences were obtained from PBMCs. This sequence originates from a human donor in good health. Some clones in this sample may be carry-over from other donors' samples. The J gene is TRBJ2-5, the V gene TRBV7-9, with D perhaps matching TRBD2 (6 bases). The CDR3 is CASSLSGGGQETQYF. Written as DNA, the CDR3 is TGTGCCAGCAGCTTATCAGGTGGGGGGCAAGAGACCCAGTACTTC.